This record looks at one T cell receptor (beta chain) sequence and its context. Trimming cost V 10 bases and J 5 bases; bases outside gene matches: 3. The CDR3 runs to 13 residues. Germline V gene sequence: CDR1 ENHRY, CDR2 SYGVKD. The data were obtained in a study of technical replicates of blood from several donors. TCRdb's copy holds only in-frame clones and misses some; the assay was immunoSEQ multiplex PCR. Of 50,000 or so clones listed, about 90% are singletons. The sequenced sample was PBMCs. The origin of this receptor is a human donor in good health. Some clones in this sample may be carry-over from other donors' samples. The chain links TRBV10-3 to TRBJ2-1; 12 bases are a match to TRBD2. CDR3 protein: CATGLAGNNEQFF. CDR3 in DNA: TGTGCCACGGGACTAGCGGGTAACAATGAGCAGTTCTTC.